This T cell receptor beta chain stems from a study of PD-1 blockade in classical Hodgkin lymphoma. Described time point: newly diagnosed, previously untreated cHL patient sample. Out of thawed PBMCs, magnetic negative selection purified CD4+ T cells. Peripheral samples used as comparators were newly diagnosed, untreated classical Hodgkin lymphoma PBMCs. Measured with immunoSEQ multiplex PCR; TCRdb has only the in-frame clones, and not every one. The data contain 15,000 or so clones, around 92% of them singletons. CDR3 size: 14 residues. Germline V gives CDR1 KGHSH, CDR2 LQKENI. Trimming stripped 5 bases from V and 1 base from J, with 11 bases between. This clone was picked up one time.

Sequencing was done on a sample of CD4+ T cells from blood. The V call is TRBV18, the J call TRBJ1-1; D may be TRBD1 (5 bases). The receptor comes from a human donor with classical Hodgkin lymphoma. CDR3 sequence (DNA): TGTGCCAGCTCAACGGACACTAAGAACACTGAAGCTTTCTTT. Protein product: CASSTDTKNTEAFF.